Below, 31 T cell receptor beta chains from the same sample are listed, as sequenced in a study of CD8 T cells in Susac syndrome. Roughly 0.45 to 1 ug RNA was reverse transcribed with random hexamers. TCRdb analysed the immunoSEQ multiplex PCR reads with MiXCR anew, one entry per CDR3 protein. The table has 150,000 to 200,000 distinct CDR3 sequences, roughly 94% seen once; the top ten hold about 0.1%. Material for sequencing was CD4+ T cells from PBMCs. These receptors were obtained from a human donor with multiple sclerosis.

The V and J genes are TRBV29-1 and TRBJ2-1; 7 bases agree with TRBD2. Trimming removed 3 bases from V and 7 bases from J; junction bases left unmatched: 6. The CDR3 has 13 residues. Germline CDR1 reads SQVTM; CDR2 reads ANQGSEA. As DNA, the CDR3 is TGCAGCGTTGATGGGAGGGTAGGGAATGAGCAGTTCTTC. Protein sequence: CSVDGRVGNEQFF.

CDR3 in DNA: TGTGCCAGCAGCTTAGCTCCCGGGAGTGGTGAGACCCAGTACTTC. Amino acid sequence: CASSLAPGSGETQYF. The V call is TRBV7-2, the J call TRBJ2-5; the D gene is possibly TRBD2 (6 bases). The V gene lost 0 bases and the J gene lost 5 bases, with 13 bases spanning the gap. Germline loops: CDR1 SGHTA, CDR2 FQGNSA. CDR3 length: 15 amino acids.

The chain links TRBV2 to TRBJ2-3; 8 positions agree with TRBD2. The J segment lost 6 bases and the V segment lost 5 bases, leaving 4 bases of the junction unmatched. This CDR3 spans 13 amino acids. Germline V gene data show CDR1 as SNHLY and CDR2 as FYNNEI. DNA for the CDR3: TGTGCCAGCAGTTATAGCGGGACGGATACGCAGTATTTT. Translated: CASSYSGTDTQYF.

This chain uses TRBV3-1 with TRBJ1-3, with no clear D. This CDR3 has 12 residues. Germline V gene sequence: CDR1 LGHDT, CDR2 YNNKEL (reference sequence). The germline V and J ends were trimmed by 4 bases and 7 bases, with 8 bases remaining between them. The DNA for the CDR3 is TGTGCCAGCAGCCTTCTGGATAACACCATATATTTT. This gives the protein CASSLLDNTIYF.

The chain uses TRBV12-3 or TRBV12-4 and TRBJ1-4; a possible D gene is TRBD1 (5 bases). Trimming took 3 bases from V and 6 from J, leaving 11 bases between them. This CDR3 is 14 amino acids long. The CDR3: CASSFRGVDEKLFF. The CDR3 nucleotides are TGTGCCAGCAGTTTCCGGGGGGTAGATGAAAAACTGTTTTTT.

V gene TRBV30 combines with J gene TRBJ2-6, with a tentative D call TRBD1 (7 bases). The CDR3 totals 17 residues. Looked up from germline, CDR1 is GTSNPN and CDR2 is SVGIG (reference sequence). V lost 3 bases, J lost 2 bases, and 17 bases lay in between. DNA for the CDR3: TGTGCCTGGAGCGGGGGACAGCTAGACGCTGGGGCCAACGTCCTGACTTTC. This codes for CAWSGGQLDAGANVLTF.

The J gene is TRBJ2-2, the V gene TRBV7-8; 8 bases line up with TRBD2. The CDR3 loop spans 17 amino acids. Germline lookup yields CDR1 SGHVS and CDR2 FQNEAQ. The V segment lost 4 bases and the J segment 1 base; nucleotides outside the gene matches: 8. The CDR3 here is CASSSRVAGGNTGELFF. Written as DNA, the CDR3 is TGTGCCAGCAGCTCGCGAGTGGCGGGAGGGAACACCGGGGAGCTGTTTTTT.

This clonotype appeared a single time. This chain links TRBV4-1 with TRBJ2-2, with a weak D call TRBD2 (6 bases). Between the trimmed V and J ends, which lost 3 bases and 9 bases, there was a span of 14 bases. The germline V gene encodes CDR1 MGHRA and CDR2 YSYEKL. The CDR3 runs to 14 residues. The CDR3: CASSHPTRGRELFF. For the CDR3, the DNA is TGCGCCAGCAGCCACCCTACGCGGGGTCGGGAGCTGTTTTTT.

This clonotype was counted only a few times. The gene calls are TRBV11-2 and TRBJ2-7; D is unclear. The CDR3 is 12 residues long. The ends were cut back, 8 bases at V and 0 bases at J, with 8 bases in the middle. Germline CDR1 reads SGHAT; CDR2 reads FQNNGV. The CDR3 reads CASARSSYEQYF. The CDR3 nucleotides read TGTGCCAGCGCTCGTTCCTCCTACGAGCAGTACTTC. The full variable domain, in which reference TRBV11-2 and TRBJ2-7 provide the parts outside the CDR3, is EAGVAQSPRYKIIEKRQSVAFWCNPISGHATLYWYQQILGQGPKLLIQFQNNGVVDDSQLPKDRFSAERLKGVDSTLKIQPAKLEDSAVYLCASARSSYEQYFGPGTRLTVT.

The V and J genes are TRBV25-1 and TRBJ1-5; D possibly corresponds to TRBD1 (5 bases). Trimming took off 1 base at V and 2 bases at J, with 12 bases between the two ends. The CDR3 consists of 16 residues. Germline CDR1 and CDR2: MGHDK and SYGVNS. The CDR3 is CASSESGAGGNQPQHF. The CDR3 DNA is TGTGCCAGCAGTGAATCCGGGGCTGGGGGCAATCAGCCCCAGCATTTT.

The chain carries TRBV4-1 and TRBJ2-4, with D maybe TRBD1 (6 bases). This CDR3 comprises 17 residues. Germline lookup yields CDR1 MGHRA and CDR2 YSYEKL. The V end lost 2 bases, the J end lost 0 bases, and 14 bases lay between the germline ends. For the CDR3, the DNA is TGCGCCAGCAGCCAACCCCGGGACAAATTAGCCAAAAACATTCAGTACTTC. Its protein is CASSQPRDKLAKNIQYF.

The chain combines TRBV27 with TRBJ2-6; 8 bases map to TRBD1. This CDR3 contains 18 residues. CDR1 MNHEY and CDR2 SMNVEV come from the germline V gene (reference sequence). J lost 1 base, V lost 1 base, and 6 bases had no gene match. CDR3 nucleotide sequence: TGTGCCAGCAGTTTATACGGACAGGGTTTTTCTGGGGCCAACGTCCTGACTTTC. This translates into CASSLYGQGFSGANVLTF.

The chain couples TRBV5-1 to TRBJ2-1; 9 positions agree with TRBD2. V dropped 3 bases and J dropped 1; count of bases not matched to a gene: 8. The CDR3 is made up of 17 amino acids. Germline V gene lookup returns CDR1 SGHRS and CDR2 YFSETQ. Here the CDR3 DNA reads TGCGCCAGCAGCTGGGCCCGACTAGCGGATTCCTACAATGAGCAGTTCTTC. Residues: CASSWARLADSYNEQFF.

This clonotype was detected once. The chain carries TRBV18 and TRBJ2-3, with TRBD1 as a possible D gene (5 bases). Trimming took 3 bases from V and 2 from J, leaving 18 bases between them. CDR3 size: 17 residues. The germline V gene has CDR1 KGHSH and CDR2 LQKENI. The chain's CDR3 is CASSPGDSPFPTDTQYF. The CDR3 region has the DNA TGTGCCAGCTCACCCGGCGACAGCCCCTTTCCCACAGATACGCAGTATTTT.

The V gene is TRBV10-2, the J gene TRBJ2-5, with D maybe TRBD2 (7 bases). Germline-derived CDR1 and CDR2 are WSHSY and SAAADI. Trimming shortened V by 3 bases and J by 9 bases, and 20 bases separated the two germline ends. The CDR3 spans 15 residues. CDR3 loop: CASSEGGGQQASQYF. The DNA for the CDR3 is TGCGCCAGCAGTGAAGGGGGGGGGCAACAAGCGTCCCAGTACTTC.

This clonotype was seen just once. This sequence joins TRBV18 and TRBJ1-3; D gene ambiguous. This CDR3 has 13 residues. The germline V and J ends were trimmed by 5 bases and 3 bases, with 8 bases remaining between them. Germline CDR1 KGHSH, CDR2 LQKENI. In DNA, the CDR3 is TGTGCCAGCTCATTCAGAGATGGAAACACCATATATTTT. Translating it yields CASSFRDGNTIYF. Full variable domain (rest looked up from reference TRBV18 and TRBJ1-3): NAGVMQNPRHLVRRRGQEARLRCSPMKGHSHVYWYRQLPEEGLKFMVYLQKENIIDESGMPKERFSAEFPKEGPSILRIQQVVRGDSAAYFCASSFRDGNTIYFGEGSWLTVV.

CDR3 nucleotides: TGCGCCAGCAGCGCCGGTGGGACAGCAAATTCACCCCTCCACTTT. It encodes CASSAGGTANSPLHF. This chain uses TRBV5-1 with TRBJ1-6, with TRBD1 matching 7 bases. Trimming at V came to 4 bases and at J to 7 bases, leaving 8 bases not matched to a gene. CDR3 length: 15 amino acids. Germline V gene lookup returns CDR1 SGHRS and CDR2 YFSETQ.

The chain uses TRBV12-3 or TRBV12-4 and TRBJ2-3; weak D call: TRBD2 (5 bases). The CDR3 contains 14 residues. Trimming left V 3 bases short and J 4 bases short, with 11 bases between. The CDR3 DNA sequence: TGTGCCAGCAGTTTGCGGGCCCCCGCAGATACGCAGTATTTT. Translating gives CASSLRAPADTQYF.

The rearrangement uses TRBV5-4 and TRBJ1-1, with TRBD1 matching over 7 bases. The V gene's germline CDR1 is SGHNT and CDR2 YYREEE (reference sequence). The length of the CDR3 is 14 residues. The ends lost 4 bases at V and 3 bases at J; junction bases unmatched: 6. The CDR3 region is CASSPGGMDTEAFF. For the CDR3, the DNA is TGTGCCAGCAGCCCAGGGGGTATGGACACTGAAGCTTTCTTT.

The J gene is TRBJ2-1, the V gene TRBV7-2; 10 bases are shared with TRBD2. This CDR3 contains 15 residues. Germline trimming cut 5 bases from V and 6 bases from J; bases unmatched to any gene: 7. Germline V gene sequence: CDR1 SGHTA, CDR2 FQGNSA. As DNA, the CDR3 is TGTGCCAGCAGCGCAAGCGGGAGGGCTCTCAATGAGCAGTTCTTC. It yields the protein CASSASGRALNEQFF.

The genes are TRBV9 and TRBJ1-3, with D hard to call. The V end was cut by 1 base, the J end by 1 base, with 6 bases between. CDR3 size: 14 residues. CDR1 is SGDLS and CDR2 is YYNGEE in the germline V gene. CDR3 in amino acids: CASSVMASGNTIYF. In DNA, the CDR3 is TGTGCCAGCAGCGTAATGGCTTCTGGAAACACCATATATTTT.

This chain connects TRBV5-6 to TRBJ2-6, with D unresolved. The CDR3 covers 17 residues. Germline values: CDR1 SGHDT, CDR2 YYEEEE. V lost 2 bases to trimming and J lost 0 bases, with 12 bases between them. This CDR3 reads CASSFRTGFSGANVLTF. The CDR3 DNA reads TGTGCCAGCAGCTTTAGGACGGGTTTCTCTGGGGCCAACGTCCTGACTTTC. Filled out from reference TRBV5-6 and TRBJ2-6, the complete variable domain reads DAGVTQSPTHLIKTRGQQVTLRCSPKSGHDTVSWYQQALGQGPQFIFQYYEEEERQRGNFPDRFSGHQFPNYSSELNVNALLLGDSALYLCASSFRTGFSGANVLTFGAGSRLTVL.

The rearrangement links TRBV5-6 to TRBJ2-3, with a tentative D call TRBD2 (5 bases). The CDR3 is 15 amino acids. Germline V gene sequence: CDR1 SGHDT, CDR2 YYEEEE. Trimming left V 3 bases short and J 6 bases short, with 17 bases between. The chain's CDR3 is CASSSRLTIPDTQYF. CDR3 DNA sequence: TGTGCCAGCAGCTCTAGACTAACCATCCCCGATACGCAGTATTTT.

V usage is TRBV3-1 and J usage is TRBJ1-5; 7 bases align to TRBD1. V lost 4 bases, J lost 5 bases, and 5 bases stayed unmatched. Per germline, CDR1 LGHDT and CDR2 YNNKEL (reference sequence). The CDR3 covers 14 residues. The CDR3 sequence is CASSPSGGDQPQHF. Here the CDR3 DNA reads TGTGCCAGCAGCCCTTCAGGGGGGGATCAGCCCCAGCATTTT. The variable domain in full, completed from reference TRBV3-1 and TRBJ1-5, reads DTAVSQTPKYLVTQMGNDKSIKCEQNLGHDTMYWYKQDSKKFLKIMFSYNNKELIINETVPNRFSPKSPDKAHLNLHINSLELGDSAVYFCASSPSGGDQPQHFGDGTRLSIL.

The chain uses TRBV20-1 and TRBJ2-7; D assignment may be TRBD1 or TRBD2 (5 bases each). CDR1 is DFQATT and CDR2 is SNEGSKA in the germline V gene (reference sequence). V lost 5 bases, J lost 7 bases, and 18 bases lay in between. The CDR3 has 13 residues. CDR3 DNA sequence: TGCAGTGCTCACCCGGGACCGACGGATGAGCAGTACTTC. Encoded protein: CSAHPGPTDEQYF.

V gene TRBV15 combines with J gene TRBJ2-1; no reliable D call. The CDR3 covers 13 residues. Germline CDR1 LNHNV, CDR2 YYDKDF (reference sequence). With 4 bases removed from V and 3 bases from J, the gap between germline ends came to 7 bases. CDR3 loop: CATSNRDYNEQFF. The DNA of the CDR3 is TGTGCCACCAGCAATAGGGACTACAATGAGCAGTTCTTC.

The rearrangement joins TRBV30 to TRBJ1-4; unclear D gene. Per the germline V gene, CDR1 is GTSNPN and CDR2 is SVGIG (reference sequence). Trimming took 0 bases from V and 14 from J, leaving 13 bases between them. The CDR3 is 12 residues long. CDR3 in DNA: TGTGCCTGGAGTGTACAGATTGGAGGGCTGTTTTTT. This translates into CAWSVQIGGLFF.

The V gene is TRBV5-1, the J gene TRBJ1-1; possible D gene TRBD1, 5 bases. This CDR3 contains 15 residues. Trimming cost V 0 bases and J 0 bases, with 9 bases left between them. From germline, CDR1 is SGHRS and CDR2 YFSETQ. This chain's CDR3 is CASSLAGALNTEAFF. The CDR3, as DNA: TGCGCCAGCAGCTTGGCCGGGGCCTTGAACACTGAAGCTTTCTTT.

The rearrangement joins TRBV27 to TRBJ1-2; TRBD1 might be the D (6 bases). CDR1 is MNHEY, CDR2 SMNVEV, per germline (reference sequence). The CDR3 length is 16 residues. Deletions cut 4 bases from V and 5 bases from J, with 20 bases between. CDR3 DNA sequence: TGTGCCAGCAGTTCGCCCTCGCGTGGGGGGCCTTATGGCTACACCTTC. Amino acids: CASSSPSRGGPYGYTF.

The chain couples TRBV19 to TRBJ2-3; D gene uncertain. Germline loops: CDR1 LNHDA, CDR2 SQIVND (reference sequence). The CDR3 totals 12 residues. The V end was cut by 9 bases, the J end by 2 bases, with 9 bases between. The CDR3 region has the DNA TGTGCCAGCTCCCAACCCACAGATACGCAGTATTTT. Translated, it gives CASSQPTDTQYF. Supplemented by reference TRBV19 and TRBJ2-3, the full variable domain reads DGGITQSPKYLFRKEGQNVTLSCEQNLNHDAMYWYRQDPGQGLRLIYYSQIVNDFQKGDIAEGYSVSREKKESFPLTVTSAQKNPTAFYLCASSQPTDTQYFGPGTRLTVL.

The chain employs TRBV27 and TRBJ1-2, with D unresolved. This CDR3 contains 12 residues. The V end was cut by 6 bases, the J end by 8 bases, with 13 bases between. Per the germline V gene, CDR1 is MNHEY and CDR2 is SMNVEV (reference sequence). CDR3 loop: CASSPDDRGYTF. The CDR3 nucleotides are TGTGCCAGCAGCCCCGACGACCGCGGCTACACCTTC.